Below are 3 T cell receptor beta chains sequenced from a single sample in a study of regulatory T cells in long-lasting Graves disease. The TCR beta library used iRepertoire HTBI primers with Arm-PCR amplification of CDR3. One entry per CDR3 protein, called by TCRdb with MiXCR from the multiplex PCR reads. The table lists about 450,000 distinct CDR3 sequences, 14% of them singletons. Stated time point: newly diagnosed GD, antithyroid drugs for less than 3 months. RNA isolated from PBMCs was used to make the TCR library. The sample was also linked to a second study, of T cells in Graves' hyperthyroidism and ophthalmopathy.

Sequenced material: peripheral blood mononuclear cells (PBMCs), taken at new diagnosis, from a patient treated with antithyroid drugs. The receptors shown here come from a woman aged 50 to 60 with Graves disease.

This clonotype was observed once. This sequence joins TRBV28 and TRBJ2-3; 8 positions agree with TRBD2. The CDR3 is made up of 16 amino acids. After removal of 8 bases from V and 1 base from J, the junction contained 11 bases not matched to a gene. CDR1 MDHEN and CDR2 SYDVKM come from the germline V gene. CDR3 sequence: CASWGSGSAGTDTQYF. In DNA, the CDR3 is TGTGCCAGCTGGGGGAGCGGGAGCGCTGGCACAGATACGCAGTATTTT. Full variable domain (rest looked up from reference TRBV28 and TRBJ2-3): DVKVTQSSRYLVKRTGEKVFLECVQDMDHENMFWYRQDPGLGLRLIYFSYDVKMKEKGDIPEGYSVSREKKERFSLILESASTNQTSMYLCASWGSGSAGTDTQYFGPGTRLTVL.

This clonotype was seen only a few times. The chain's CDR3 is CASRDSGGEQFF. The CDR3 DNA reads as TGCGCCAGCCGGGACAGTGGGGGTGAGCAGTTCTTC. The chain carries TRBV5-1 and TRBJ2-1, with 7 nucleotides matching TRBD1. The CDR3 covers 12 residues. The trim removed 7 bases at V and 9 bases at J, leaving 7 bases unmatched. Germline CDR1 is SGHRS and CDR2 is YFSETQ.

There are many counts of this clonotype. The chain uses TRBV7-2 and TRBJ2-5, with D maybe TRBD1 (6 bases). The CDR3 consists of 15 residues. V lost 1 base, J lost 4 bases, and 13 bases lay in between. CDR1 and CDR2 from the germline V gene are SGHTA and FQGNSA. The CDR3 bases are TGTGCCAGCAGCTTAGGAGGGGGAAGGGGAGAGACCCAGTACTTC. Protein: CASSLGGGRGETQYF.